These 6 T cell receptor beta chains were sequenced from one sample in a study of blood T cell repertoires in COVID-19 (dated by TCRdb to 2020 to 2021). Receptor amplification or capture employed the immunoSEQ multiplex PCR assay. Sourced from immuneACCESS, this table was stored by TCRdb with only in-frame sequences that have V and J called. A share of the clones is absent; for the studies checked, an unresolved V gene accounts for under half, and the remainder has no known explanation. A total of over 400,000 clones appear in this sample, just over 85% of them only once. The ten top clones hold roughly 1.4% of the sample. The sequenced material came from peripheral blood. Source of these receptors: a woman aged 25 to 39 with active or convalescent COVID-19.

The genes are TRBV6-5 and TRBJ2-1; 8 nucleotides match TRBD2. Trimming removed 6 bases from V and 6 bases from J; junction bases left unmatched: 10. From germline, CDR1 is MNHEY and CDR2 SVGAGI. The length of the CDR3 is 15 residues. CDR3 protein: CASRLWVAGTNEQFF. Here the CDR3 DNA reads TGTGCCAGCAGACTGTGGGTAGCGGGGACCAATGAGCAGTTCTTC.

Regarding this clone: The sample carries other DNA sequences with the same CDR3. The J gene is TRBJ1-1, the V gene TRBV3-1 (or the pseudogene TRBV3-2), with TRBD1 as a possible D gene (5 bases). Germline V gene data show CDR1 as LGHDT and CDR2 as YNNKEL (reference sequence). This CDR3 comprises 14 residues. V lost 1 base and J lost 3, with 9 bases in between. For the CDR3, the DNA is TGTGCCAGCAGCCAAGTCGGGGGGGACACTGAAGCTTTCTTT. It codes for CASSQVGGDTEAFF.

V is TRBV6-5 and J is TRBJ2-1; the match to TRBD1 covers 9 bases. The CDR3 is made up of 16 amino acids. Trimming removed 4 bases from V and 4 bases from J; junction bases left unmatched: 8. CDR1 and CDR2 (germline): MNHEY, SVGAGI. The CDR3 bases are TGTGCCAGCAGTTCCTCCGGGACAGGGCATTACAATGAGCAGTTCTTC. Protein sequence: CASSSSGTGHYNEQFF.

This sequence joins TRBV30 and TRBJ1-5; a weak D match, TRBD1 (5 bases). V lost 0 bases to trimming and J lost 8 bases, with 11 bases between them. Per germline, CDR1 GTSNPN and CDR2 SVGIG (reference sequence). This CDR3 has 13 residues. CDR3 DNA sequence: TGTGCCTGGAGTGTAGAAACGACAGAGCCCCAGCATTTT. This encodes CAWSVETTEPQHF.

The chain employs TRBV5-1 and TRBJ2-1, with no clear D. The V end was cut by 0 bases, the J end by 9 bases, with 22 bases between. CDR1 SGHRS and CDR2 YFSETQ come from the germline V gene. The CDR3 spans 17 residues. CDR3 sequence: CASSLVFRLEVKAEQFF. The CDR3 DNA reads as TGCGCCAGCAGCTTGGTTTTCCGTCTAGAAGTGAAGGCTGAGCAGTTCTTC. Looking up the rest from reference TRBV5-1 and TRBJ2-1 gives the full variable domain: KAGVTQTPRYLIKTRGQQVTLSCSPISGHRSVSWYQQTPGQGLQFLFEYFSETQRNKGNFPGRFSGRQFSNSRSEMNVSTLELGDSALYLCASSLVFRLEVKAEQFFGPGTRLTVL.

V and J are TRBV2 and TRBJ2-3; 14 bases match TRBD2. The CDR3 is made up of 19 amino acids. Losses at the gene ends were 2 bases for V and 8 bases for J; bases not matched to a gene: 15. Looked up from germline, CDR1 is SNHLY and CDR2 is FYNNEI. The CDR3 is CASSESIPRLAGGGSTQYF. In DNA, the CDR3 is TGTGCCAGCAGTGAATCGATCCCAAGACTAGCGGGAGGGGGGAGTACGCAGTATTTT. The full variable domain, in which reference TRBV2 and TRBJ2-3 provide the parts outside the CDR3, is EPEVTQTPSHQVTQMGQEVILRCVPISNHLYFYWYRQILGQKVEFLVSFYNNEISEKSEIFDDQFSVERPDGSNFTLKIRSTKLEDSAMYFCASSESIPRLAGGGSTQYFGPGTRLTVL.